The 22 T cell receptor beta chains in this list originate from one sample, sequenced in a study of PD-1 blockade in classical Hodgkin lymphoma. Sequenced by immunoSEQ multiplex PCR; TCRdb stores in-frame clones only, minus some. This sample carries 90,000 to 130,000 clones, around 89% of them seen once, and the ten largest clones take 15% to 20%. Every patient relapsed after autologous stem cell transplantation, and brentuximab vedotin exposure varied. The material was peripheral blood mononuclear cells (PBMCs), obtained before the second cycle of nivolumab. The receptors shown here come from a human donor with classical Hodgkin lymphoma.

The chain links TRBV18 to TRBJ2-3, with TRBD2 matching 7 bases. V lost 2 bases and J lost 4; bases outside the gene matches: 6. The V gene's germline CDR1 is KGHSH and CDR2 LQKENI. The CDR3 extends over 15 amino acids. The CDR3 protein is CASSPGLAVADTQYF. CDR3 nucleotides: TGTGCCAGCTCACCAGGGCTAGCGGTGGCAGATACGCAGTATTTT.

The genes are TRBV6-1 and TRBJ1-1, with a tentative D call TRBD1 (5 bases). From germline, CDR1 is MNHNS and CDR2 SASEGT. Trimming took off 2 bases at V and 10 bases at J, with 14 bases between the two ends. CDR3 length equals 13 residues. The CDR3 sequence: CASSERDSERAFF. Written as DNA, the CDR3 is TGTGCCAGCAGTGAACGGGACTCCGAACGAGCTTTCTTT.

The V call is TRBV29-1, the J call TRBJ1-1, with D maybe TRBD1 (6 bases). This CDR3 is 13 amino acids long. V was shortened by 7 bases and J by 6 bases, with 18 bases between the two germline ends. CDR1 is SQVTM and CDR2 is ANQGSEA in the germline V gene. In nucleotides, the CDR3 is TGCAGCGCCTACCCCCAACAGGGAGCTGAAGCTTTCTTT. Translated: CSAYPQQGAEAFF.

The chain recombines TRBV18 with TRBJ2-7; maybe TRBD2 (6 bases). Trimming took 6 bases from V and 0 from J, leaving 9 bases between them. CDR1 and CDR2 from the germline V gene are KGHSH and LQKENI. The CDR3 runs to 13 residues. CDR3 in DNA: TGTGCCAGCTCGCCCGGGAGCTCCTACGAGCAGTACTTC. It is translated as CASSPGSSYEQYF.

The J gene is TRBJ2-7, the V gene TRBV29-1; 9 nucleotides match TRBD1. With 7 bases clipped from V and 2 bases from J, the junction kept 6 bases outside the gene matches. The CDR3 is 13 residues long. Germline CDR1 and CDR2: SQVTM and ANQGSEA. As DNA, the CDR3 is TGCAGCGCAAATACAGGGGGCCCCTACGAGCAGTACTTC. Amino acids: CSANTGGPYEQYF.

This clone was seen a handful of times. V gene TRBV19 combines with J gene TRBJ1-1, with 7 bases identical to TRBD1. The CDR3 is made up of 13 amino acids. The V gene's germline CDR1 is LNHDA and CDR2 SQIVND (reference sequence). Trimming removed 6 bases from V and 1 base from J; junction bases left unmatched: 2. The CDR3 spells CASSDRANTEAFF. The CDR3, as DNA: TGTGCCAGTAGCGACAGGGCGAACACTGAAGCTTTCTTT.

This chain uses TRBV30 with TRBJ2-1; no clear D gene. The CDR3 runs to 14 residues. V shed 0 bases and J shed 7 bases, with 13 bases lying between them. CDR1 is GTSNPN and CDR2 is SVGIG in the germline V gene (reference sequence). CDR3 residues: CAWSVLISTNEQFF. The CDR3 DNA is TGTGCCTGGAGTGTATTAATATCGACAAATGAGCAGTTCTTC.

V is TRBV15 and J is TRBJ2-7; TRBD1 might be the D (6 bases). Germline V gene data show CDR1 as LNHNV and CDR2 as YYDKDF (reference sequence). With 2 bases removed from V and 0 bases from J, the gap between germline ends came to 11 bases. This CDR3 has 15 amino acids. DNA for the CDR3: TGTGCCACCAGCAGATCCACAGGGATCTCCTACGAGCAGTACTTC. Protein sequence: CATSRSTGISYEQYF.

The J gene is TRBJ1-1, the V gene TRBV19; weak D call: TRBD1 (5 bases). Germline V gene sequence: CDR1 LNHDA, CDR2 SQIVND (reference sequence). The length of the CDR3 is 17 residues. V shed 1 base and J shed 2 bases, with 17 bases lying between them. CDR3 bases: TGTGCCAGTAGTATAGGTTACAGGCTCCTCGGAAACACTGAAGCTTTCTTT. It encodes CASSIGYRLLGNTEAFF.

The chain employs TRBV6-5 and TRBJ2-1; 10 bases match TRBD2. The germline V gene encodes CDR1 MNHEY and CDR2 SVGAGI. CDR3 length: 15 residues. The V and J ends lost 8 bases and 7 bases, in that order; junction bases with no gene match: 11. This CDR3 reads CASSPLAGVGNEQFF. The DNA of the CDR3 is TGTGCCAGCTCGCCCCTAGCGGGAGTGGGAAATGAGCAGTTCTTC.

The rearrangement uses TRBV29-1 and TRBJ1-4; D is possibly TRBD1 (5 bases). Trimming left V 2 bases short and J 6 bases short, with 19 bases between. This CDR3 region has 16 residues. Germline V gene sequence: CDR1 SQVTM, CDR2 ANQGSEA. The CDR3 sequence: CSVELIPGEEDEKLFF. DNA of the CDR3: TGCAGCGTTGAACTGATTCCGGGGGAAGAGGATGAAAAACTGTTTTTT.

The chain recombines TRBV2 with TRBJ1-1; 9 nucleotides align to TRBD1. Germline loops: CDR1 SNHLY, CDR2 FYNNEI. J lost 3 bases, V lost 11 bases, and 7 bases had no gene match. This CDR3 region has 13 residues. CDR3 DNA: TGTGCCGGTGACAGGGGGATAGACACTGAAGCTTTCTTT. The encoded protein is CAGDRGIDTEAFF.

The chain carries TRBV4-1 and TRBJ2-5, with 7 bases identical to TRBD2. CDR3 length: 18 residues. CDR1 MGHRA and CDR2 YSYEKL come from the germline V gene. Losses at the gene ends were 0 bases for V and 4 bases for J; bases not matched to a gene: 14. CDR3 protein: CASSQDGYGAREGETQYF. The CDR3 DNA sequence: TGCGCCAGCAGCCAAGATGGGTACGGAGCGAGGGAGGGAGAGACCCAGTACTTC.

V usage is TRBV5-4 and J usage is TRBJ2-7; maybe TRBD1 (6 bases). Germline loops: CDR1 SGHNT, CDR2 YYREEE (reference sequence). With 5 bases removed from V and 6 bases from J, the gap between germline ends came to 21 bases. This CDR3 has 15 residues. The CDR3 loop is CASSSKGQGTGEQYF. The CDR3, as DNA: TGTGCCAGCAGTTCGAAAGGGCAGGGGACGGGCGAGCAGTACTTC.

This chain connects TRBV19 to TRBJ2-7; 10 nucleotides match TRBD2. CDR3 length: 15 amino acids. Germline trimming cut 3 bases from V and 4 bases from J; bases unmatched to any gene: 6. Germline CDR1 and CDR2: LNHDA and SQIVND (reference sequence). The CDR3 nucleotides read TGTGCCAGTAGTATGCTAGCGGGAGAGATATACGAGCAGTACTTC. It is translated as CASSMLAGEIYEQYF.

The V and J genes are TRBV10-1 and TRBJ2-3, with 8 positions matching TRBD1. CDR3 size: 14 residues. The V gene end was trimmed by 5 bases and the J gene end by 2 bases; junction bases not matched to a gene: 3. Per germline, CDR1 WNHNN and CDR2 SYGVQD (reference sequence). The CDR3 region has the DNA TGCGCCAGCAGTCTGGACAGGGTCACAGATACGCAGTATTTT. Its protein product is CASSLDRVTDTQYF.

J is TRBJ1-4 and V is TRBV18; no clear D gene. The V gene's germline CDR1 is KGHSH and CDR2 LQKENI. The CDR3 is made up of 13 amino acids. The V end lost 5 bases, the J end lost 5 bases, and 9 bases lay between the germline ends. CDR3 region: CASSRYSNEKLFF. Written as DNA, the CDR3 is TGTGCCAGCTCAAGGTATTCGAATGAAAAACTGTTTTTT.

The chain links TRBV6-4 to TRBJ2-1; TRBD2 matches at 9 bases. Per germline, CDR1 MRHNA and CDR2 SNTAGT. The trim removed 4 bases at V and 12 bases at J, leaving 13 bases unmatched. This CDR3 is 15 amino acids long. The DNA for the CDR3 is TGTGCCAGCAGTGGTGTTAGCGGGGGAGCTCGTGGGCAGTTCTTC. Amino acid sequence: CASSGVSGGARGQFF.

CDR3 nucleotide sequence: TGTGCCAGCAGCATGGGTAGTAGTCCTCCGGGTACGCAGTATTTT. This encodes CASSMGSSPPGTQYF. The chain carries TRBV9 and TRBJ2-3; D not certain. The V gene lost 4 bases and the J gene lost 8 bases, with 20 bases spanning the gap. The CDR3 spans 15 residues. Germline CDR1 reads SGDLS; CDR2 reads YYNGEE.

This chain links TRBV30 with TRBJ1-1; maybe TRBD1 (5 bases). The CDR3 totals 16 residues. The germline V and J ends were trimmed by 3 bases and 4 bases, with 21 bases remaining between them. Germline V lookup: CDR1 GTSNPN, CDR2 SVGIG (reference sequence). Here the CDR3 reads CAWSTGNVGEGTEAFF. The CDR3 DNA reads as TGTGCCTGGAGCACGGGGAATGTAGGGGAGGGCACTGAAGCTTTCTTT.

This chain connects TRBV9 to TRBJ2-4; TRBD1 might be the D (6 bases). The germline gives CDR1 SGDLS, CDR2 YYNGEE. The germline V and J ends were trimmed by 2 bases and 2 bases, with 23 bases remaining between them. CDR3 length equals 19 residues. The DNA for the CDR3 is TGTGCCAGCAGCGTTACCATCACCCAGGGGTTTTGGTCCAAAAACATTCAGTACTTC. Protein sequence: CASSVTITQGFWSKNIQYF.

The chain links TRBV6-5 to TRBJ1-2; a possible D gene is TRBD1 (5 bases). V lost 6 bases to trimming and J lost 4 bases, with 12 bases between them. Germline V gene data show CDR1 as MNHEY and CDR2 as SVGAGI. The CDR3 is 13 amino acids. The CDR3 sequence: CASRTGPSYGYTF. CDR3 DNA sequence: TGTGCCAGCAGGACGGGACCGAGCTATGGCTACACCTTC.